This TCR beta chain emerged from a study of T cell clones after liver transplantation (dated by TCRdb to the late 2010s). As for the study more broadly: Samples were obtained from ITN030ST, a randomized trial in which withdrawal of immunosuppression was attempted within 2 years of liver transplantation. Donor-reactive T cell clones were identified using TCRbeta sequencing after a pre-transplant mixed lymphocyte reaction and were then followed in post-transplant blood. As an antigen-independent comparator for donor-reactive sequences, third party-reactive TCRbeta sequences were also identified from pre-transplant MLRs. Three of the eight recipients were HCV-positive; the others were transplanted for non-autoimmune, non-viral indications. The subjects received no induction therapy and were kept on standard immunosuppression until randomization at 12-24 months post-transplant. Tolerance was defined as complete immunosuppression withdrawal for at least one year with no rise in liver enzymes beyond twice the upper limit of normal. Blood samples were collected pre-transplant, pre-randomization before withdrawal, and post-randomization after either full withdrawal or failed withdrawal. Of the 8 liver transplant recipients making up the studied cohort, 3 were classified as tolerant and 5 as non-tolerant. Findings and caveats that apply to the study as a whole: Donor-reactive sequences decreased more than third party-reactive sequences, which suggests partial antigen-specific deletion that was not related to withdrawal success. Because allograft tissue specimens were not available, migration of donor-reactive T cells into the graft, rather than deletion, may have occurred. In two subjects, low numbers of available donor cells limited the measurable donor-reactive repertoire. When repertoire turnover was taken into account, detection of donor-reactive sequences was significantly reduced in 7 of 8 subjects for CD4 and in 8 of 8 subjects for CD8. Because of small, heterogeneous patient numbers and non-standardized post-transplant time points, the conclusions were only preliminary. A significant post-transplant decrease in circulating donor-reactive CD4 TCRbeta sequences was observed in 5 of 8 subjects, irrespective of tolerance or HCV status.

V is cut back by 3 bases and J by 3 bases, with 3 bases in the junction unmatched. The germline V gene encodes CDR1 KGHSH and CDR2 LQKENI. There are 16 amino acids in the CDR3, from cysteine to phenylalanine inclusive. Of all the DNA, just the CDR3 is kept, 48 bases in frame from base 1. Unstimulated PBMCs, after thawing, were stained for CD3, CD4 and CD8 and then FACS-sorted into CD3+CD4+ and CD3+CD8+ populations. All 8 studied subjects were randomized to withdrawal of immunosuppression. The Qiagen DNeasy Blood and Tissue Kit was used for isolation of genomic DNA. High-throughput TCRbeta CDR3 sequencing of frozen genomic DNA was performed by immunoSEQ, including PCR amplification, mapping, bias correction and internal controls. On the study's bioinformatics: Only productive rearrangements were retained, with each unique TCRbeta sequence defined by its CDR3 nucleotide sequence together with its V and J gene. For a sequence to be called donor-reactive, it needed a frequency of at least 0.01% and at least 5-fold expansion in CFSE-low cells compared with unstimulated pre-transplant cells. Per-subject minimum frequency thresholds, based on the lowest-template unstimulated sample, ensured at least 90% detection power. Jensen-Shannon divergence between the top 1000 TCRbeta sequences post-transplant and pre-transplant was used to measure repertoire turnover. Changes in detection of donor-reactive sequences were tested with two-sided Fisher's exact tests. Drawn from immuneACCESS, this table holds only the in-frame rearrangements with V and J called that TCRdb kept. Clones are partly lost; checked studies trace under half to an unresolved V gene and leave the rest unexplained. D and trimming come from the DNA, and the V and J calls and clone size come from that table. In this sample the table shows more than 95,000 clones, 90% of which occur a single time. The ten largest clones represent 0.65% to 0.85% of the sample.

For this clone: This clone's antigen is unknown. No quality values exist for individual bases; no much larger clone is one base distant.

The clonotype originates from a human patient who received a liver transplant. Following a transplant, a fraction of the T cells may be traceable to the graft donor. The material sequenced was CD4+ T cells from blood, taken 12 months after liver transplant. The sequence joins TRBV18 to TRBJ1-4; 11 junctional bases match TRBD1. CDR3 loop: CASSPDRGLPNEKLFF. The bases read TGTGCCAGCTCACCGGACAGGGGGCTCCCTAATGAAAAACTGTTTTTT. Extended through the reference TRBV18 and TRBJ1-4 proteins, this CDR3 yields the full variable domain: NAGVMQNPRHLVRRRGQEARLRCSPMKGHSHVYWYRQLPEEGLKFMVYLQKENIIDESGMPKERFSAEFPKEGPSILRIQQVVRGDSAAYFCASSPDRGLPNEKLFFGSGTQLSVL.